This record covers a single T cell receptor (beta chain). Its antigen is unknown. Qualities for individual bases were not recorded, and no much larger clone is one base off. The entry originates in a study of cytomegalovirus exposure and HLA in healthy donors (dated by TCRdb to about 2017). Regarding the research as a whole: An earlier analysis of some 600 of the donors reported under 300 Gb of sequence data and 95 million to 130 million unique TCR beta sequences obtained from roughly 180 million T cells. An early release that covered 500 to 800 HLA-typed donors contained around 300 gigabases of sequencing data and 85 million to 100 million unique TCR sequences. Among the approximately 430 genotyped donors, approximately 82% belonged to the genetic ancestry cluster associated with self-reported Caucasian donors. The study was designed to test whether signatures of past pathogen exposure could be identified by cataloging public T cell receptors. The study profiled the T cell repertoires of under 700 subjects by immunosequencing and related them to cytomegalovirus serostatus. Besides the first cohort of roughly 640 subjects, a separate validation cohort made up of about 120 different subjects was used. High-throughput TCR immunosequencing, statistical association of individual TCRs with disease status, and machine learning were combined to predict cytomegalovirus infection status. A later analysis re-analyzed previously published TCR beta repertoires from approximately 670 donors and added high-resolution HLA genotyping to study TCR occurrence patterns. Rather than drawing on any new phenotypic data, the later analysis identified candidate immune exposures from TCR beta sequences and the way those sequences occurred across donors. In an earlier analysis of a few hundred of the donors, high-throughput TCR beta sequencing was used to judge whether each TCR beta V gene segment behaved as functional or pseudogenic. Donor age, sex, ethnicity and CMV serostatus were collected together with the repertoire data. In a later genetic analysis, genome-wide SNP genotypes for 398 of the 666 donors were used, and that subset was treated as a discovery cohort. All discovery cohort repertoires had been generated on a single sequencing platform. HLA typing covered class I and class II loci at four-digit resolution. The number of donors typed differed by locus, with about 629-640 for A, B, C, DRB1 and DQB1, around 520 for DQA1, approximately 580 for DPA1, and about 450 for DPB1. About 5 DR-DQ haplotypes were handled as single units for association and clustering, since linkage in the cohort was strong. Across about 370 genotyped donors of the cohort, an average of roughly 230,000 unique TCR beta nucleotide sequences per donor were sequenced, and 15% to 20% of those sequences were non-productive. On the study overall, not on this receptor specifically: The only immune exposure information available for the cohort was CMV serostatus. According to a later analysis, TCR association rates differed among HLA loci, with DRB1 alleles showing the most associated TCRs and HLA-C alleles showing the fewest. According to a later analysis, most CMV-associated TCR beta chains appeared to be HLA-restricted, and the HLA associations seemed to be driven largely by CMV exposure. The authors suggested that the approach could potentially be generalized to other disease states and immunological phenotypes. Sequencing depth was assumed to be roughly uniform across donors in the presence/absence analyses, though that assumption may not hold. In a later analysis, HLA-associated TCR beta chains were found to be more clonally expanded and to have lower generation probabilities than equally common non-associated chains. In the study, about 150 TCR beta chains were listed as associated with cytomegalovirus. The classifier was reported to diagnose cytomegalovirus status with high specificity and sensitivity in both the original and validation cohorts. Because counts were too low, 15 to 20 rarely observed V segments, including chromosome 9 orphons, were left out of the earlier analysis of approximately 580 of the donors. A cluster of highly shared sequence variants was judged likely to be a technical artifact of the sequencing pipeline. Because HLA typing was unavailable for some donors at each locus, only the typed subset was used in association tests. V-gene and J-gene trimming of TCR beta chains was associated with a missense DCLRE1C variant in a later genetic analysis, and the association was replicated in an independent cohort. Linkage disequilibrium might explain the correlated functional status among segregating V segments, but an unknown experimental factor could not be ruled out. In vitro tests confirmed that three of the cytomegalovirus-associated TCR beta chains recognize cytomegalovirus antigens. According to a later analysis, parvovirus B19, influenza, CMV and Epstein-Barr virus appeared linked to several top co-occurrence clusters. A further reported finding was that TCR beta sequences accurately predicted the HLA-A and HLA-B alleles for most subjects in the first cohort. Only TCR beta chains were sequenced in this cohort, and the absence of alpha or paired-chain data limited detectable features. In an earlier analysis of 450 to 750 of the donors, most TCR beta V segments appeared in productive rearrangements about 87% or about 30% of the time, broadly matching IMGT annotations. Compared with the 666-donor mean, donors in an Asian-associated ancestry cluster had fewer N-insertions in productive TCRs, according to a later genetic analysis. In a later analysis, around 15,000 TCR beta sequences were associated with specific HLA alleles at a false discovery rate of 0.05. When HLA alleles, especially DR and DQ, strongly co-occurred, attributing TCR associations to individual alleles was difficult. While some public TCRs were present in many individuals, most TCR sequences turned up only very rarely across donors.

The library came from the immunoSEQ multiplex PCR assay. A mixture of 60 forward primers for TCR Vbeta segments and 13 reverse primers for TCR Jbeta segments was used in the multiplex PCR. Amplification of the CDR3 region of rearranged TCR beta genes was performed with a multiplex PCR assay on genomic DNA. Amplified TCR beta libraries were sequenced as 87-base-pair reads on the Illumina HiSeq System. As for the original processing: A later analysis tallied 80 million to 95 million unique TCR beta chains across the 700 or so repertoires, and 10 million to 11 million of those chains were shared by two or more donors. Raw reads were error-corrected and collapsed into unique sequences with a nearest-neighbor algorithm that merged closely related sequences to remove PCR and sequencing errors. V, D and J gene segments were assigned by aligning CDR3 sequences to IMGT reference sequences. Each retained sequence needed at least a six-nucleotide match to both a V gene segment and a J gene segment. Rearrangements were classified as productive when the CDR3 lacked stop codons and remained in frame with V and J, and all other rearrangements were classified as non-productive. CDR3 was defined by IMGT convention, running from the second conserved V-encoded cysteine to the conserved J-encoded phenylalanine. The earlier analysis of 587 of the donors excluded sequences that lacked an unambiguous match to a single V gene segment. In an earlier analysis of 587 of the donors, a V segment was called functional when productive rearrangements were above 56.7%, and segregating when the standard deviation between donors exceeded 5%. To diagnose cytomegalovirus status from the catalog of TCR beta chain sequences, a statistical classification framework was built. In a later analysis, TCR nucleotide sequences were compared against IMGT/GENE-DB human TR gene sequences so that V and J genes could be assigned. Using the TCRdist pipeline, a later analysis assigned CDR3 sequences along with most-parsimonious VDJ recombination scenarios. In a later analysis, each TCR beta chain was defined by its CDR3 amino acid sequence together with its V-gene family, and reads without a unique V-gene family were excluded. To address suspected cross-contamination and a sequencing artifact, a later analysis removed 592 highly shared, low-generation-probability nucleotide sequences. A later analysis calculated a clonal expansion index for each public chain from normalized within-repertoire ranks of inferred template counts. In a later analysis, generation probabilities were computed using a VDJ recombination model fitted to out-of-frame rearrangements, and the results were checked against IGoR. A later analysis scored TCR-TCR, TCR-HLA and TCR-CMV co-occurrence with hypergeometric tests, applying a repertoire-size bias correction to TCR pairs. A later analysis estimated false discovery rates by permuting HLA or CMV assignments 20 times. In a later analysis, co-occurring TCRs were grouped with DBSCAN, and TCRdist sequence similarity was added when clustering was performed within HLA-allele-positive subsets. Co-occurrence clustering excluded repertoires with fewer than 30,000 or more than 120,000 public chains, plus five with anomalous nucleotide sharing. TCRdb provides this immuneACCESS table in a form limited to in-frame rearrangements. Some clones are lacking; in checked studies, under half of them reflect an unresolved V gene, and why the rest are absent is not known. That table supplies the V and J calls and clone size; D and trimming were determined from the DNA. Recorded for this sample are approximately 91,000 clones; 60% to 65% of them occurred a single time. The ten top clones hold roughly 2% of the sample.

In total, fewer than 750 healthy bone marrow donors made up the cohort. All cohort members were sampled while nominally healthy, although unrecorded immune exposures were likely present. Of the approximately 700 cohort members, around 290 had a positive CMV serostatus and about 400 had a negative one, while no CMV serostatus was recorded for the donor. Each donor provided a peripheral blood sample, and peripheral blood mononuclear cells were used for TCR beta sequencing. Genomic DNA extraction from the blood cell samples was performed with the Qiagen DNeasy Blood Extraction Kit. Sequenced: PBMCs. The origin of this receptor is a human donor in good health.

The encoded CDR3 is CASSLVGVRGEQYF. The bases are TGTGCCAGCAGCTTAGTTGGGGTCCGGGGCGAGCAGTACTTC. The chain couples TRBV11-2 to TRBJ2-7; TRBD2 is possibly the D segment (5 matching bases). Taken from the germline V gene, the CDR1 and CDR2 loops are SGHAT and FQNNGV. From cysteine to phenylalanine, the CDR3 is 14 amino acids long. The only DNA kept is the CDR3, 42 bases in frame from the first base. V is pared back by 1 base and J by 6 bases, with 13 bases lying between the germline termini.